The text below deals with one TCR beta chain. What it binds is unknown. CDR1 is SGHAT and CDR2 is FQNNGV in the germline V gene. The junction had 6 bases not matched to a gene; V was cut back by 3 bases and J by 0 bases. This CDR3 has 17 amino acids. This sample was taken from a study of shared clonotypes between healthy human individuals. Study background: Three plates each covered CD4 naive and memory; CD8 naive two, CD8 memory one. Findings and caveats of the study: Generally, naive subsets (rather than memory subsets) showed larger estimated richness.

Some clones are missing from TCRdb's copy, which holds only in-frame ones; the method was immunoSEQ multiplex PCR. In the table there are 2 million to 2.5 million clones, over 85% of which are singletons. The specimen sequenced was naive CD4+ T cells from PBMCs. Subset: CD45RA+ positively selected. The sequence was obtained from a man between 18 and 29 years old in good health. Some clones in this sample may be carry-over from other donors' samples. The chain carries TRBV11-2 and TRBJ1-3; 9 bases align to TRBD1. CDR3: CASSLKLGQGSGNTIYF. The CDR3 nucleotides are TGTGCCAGCAGCTTGAAGTTGGGACAGGGCTCTGGAAACACCATATATTTT.